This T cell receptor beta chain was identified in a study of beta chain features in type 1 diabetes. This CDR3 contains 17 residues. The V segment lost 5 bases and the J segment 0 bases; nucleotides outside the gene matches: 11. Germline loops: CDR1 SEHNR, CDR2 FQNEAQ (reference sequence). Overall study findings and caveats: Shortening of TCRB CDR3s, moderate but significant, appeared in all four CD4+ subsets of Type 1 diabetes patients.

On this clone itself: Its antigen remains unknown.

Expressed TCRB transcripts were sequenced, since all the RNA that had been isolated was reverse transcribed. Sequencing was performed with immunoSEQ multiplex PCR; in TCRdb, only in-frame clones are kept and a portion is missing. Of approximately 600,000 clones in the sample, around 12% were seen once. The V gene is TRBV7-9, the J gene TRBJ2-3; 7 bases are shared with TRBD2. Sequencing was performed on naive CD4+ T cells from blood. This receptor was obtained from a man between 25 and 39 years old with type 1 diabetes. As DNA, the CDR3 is TGTGCCAGCAGCCCAAGGTTGGGGGGGACTAGCACAGATACGCAGTATTTT. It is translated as CASSPRLGGTSTDTQYF.